The T cell receptor beta chain under discussion was sequenced for a study of control samples from healthy donors and cancer patients. The data were produced by immunoSEQ multiplex PCR, yet TCRdb's version contains in-frame clones alone and is incomplete. The table shows 110,000 to 150,000 clones, with over 85% occurring only once. This clone was recorded a few times. Trimming removed 7 bases from V and 5 bases from J, with 20 bases in between. This CDR3 contains 15 residues. Germline lookup yields CDR1 SNHLY and CDR2 FYNNEI. The sequence derives from a man aged 25 to 40 in good health. The specimen sequenced was blood. V gene TRBV2 combines with J gene TRBJ1-1; no reliable D call. Written as DNA, the CDR3 is TGTGCCAGCACGGGAAGGGCCAGCTTGGGGACTGAAGCTTTCTTT. It codes for CASTGRASLGTEAFF.